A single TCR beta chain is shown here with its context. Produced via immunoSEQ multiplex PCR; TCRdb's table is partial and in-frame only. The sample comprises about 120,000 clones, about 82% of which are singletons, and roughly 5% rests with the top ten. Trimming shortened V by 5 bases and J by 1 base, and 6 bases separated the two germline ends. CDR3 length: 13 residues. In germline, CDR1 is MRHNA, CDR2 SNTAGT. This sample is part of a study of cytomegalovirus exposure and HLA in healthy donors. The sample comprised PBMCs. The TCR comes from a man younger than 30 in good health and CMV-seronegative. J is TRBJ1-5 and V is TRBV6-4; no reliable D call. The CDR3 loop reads CASSRESNQPQHF. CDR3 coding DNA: TGTGCCAGCAGTCGAGAGAGCAATCAGCCCCAGCATTTT.